This entry features one TCR beta chain sequence. The antigen is not known. The sample originates from a study of blood T cells in healthy people across ages. Findings and caveats of the study: Bulk PBMC profiling left naive and antigen-experienced comparisons inconclusive. TCR beta diversity tracked closely with naive T cell percentage.

CDR3 size: 14 residues. V shed 4 bases and J shed 5 bases, with 11 bases lying between them. CDR1 and CDR2 from the germline V gene are SGHTA and FQGTGA. A sample-barcoded 5' primer and a J-beta primer mix were used in a second PCR of roughly 6 to 11 cycles. A minimum of 3 million CDR3-containing paired-end reads was obtained for each sample. TCRdb called the 5' RACE reads again in MiXCR, with one record for every CDR3 protein. The sample carries 700,000 to 1,000,000 distinct CDR3 sequences, about 42% recorded once. Isolation of PBMCs gave at least 6.5 million cells per sample. The clonotype originates from a man aged 60 to 69 in good health. This chain joins TRBV7-3 and TRBJ2-2; tentatively, D is TRBD2 (5 bases). The sequenced sample was blood. In DNA, the CDR3 is TGTGCCAGCAGCTCGGACTCCTGGACCGGGGAGCTGTTTTTT. Translation: CASSSDSWTGELFF.